These T cell receptor beta chains were read from a single sample in a study of CD8+ T cells in alopecia areata. Libraries were prepared by immunoSEQ multiplex PCR; TCRdb keeps only in-frame clonotypes and omits some of them. Found here are 200,000 to 250,000 clones, about 68% of them singletons; the top ten hold under 1.5%. The starting material was CD4+ T cells sorted from blood, obtained at week 0. All receptors come from a human donor with alopecia areata. Both conserved end residues are part of each CDR3. The D gene is left open where the match is weak. Where a row states a size, it is once, few, many or the class of an expanded clone; other rows omit it.

NA	TRBJ2-7	TRBV18	TRBD1	TGTGCCAGCTCCTCCGGGACAGGGGAATCCTACGAGCAGTACTTC	CASSSGTGESYEQYF
NA	TRBJ1-6	TRBV7-9	TRBD1	TGTGCCAGCAGCACATCGACAGGGGCCGGGTCACCCCTCCACTTT	CASSTSTGAGSPLHF
once	TRBJ1-3	TRBV6-6	NA	TGTGCCAGCAGTTACGCAGGGTCCCGCTCTGGAAACACCATATATTTT	CASSYAGSRSGNTIYF
NA	TRBJ2-1	TRBV4-3	TRBD2	TGCGCCAGCAGCCAAACTAGCGGGGGAACCAATGAGCAGTTCTTC	CASSQTSGGTNEQFF
NA	TRBJ1-1	TRBV29-1	TRBD1	TGCAGCGTTGGGACAGGGTACGGCACTGAAGCTTTCTTT	CSVGTGYGTEAFF
NA	TRBJ2-5	TRBV2	NA	TGTGTACTAGGTCGAGAGACCCAGTACTTC	CVLGRETQYF
NA	TRBJ2-3	TRBV29-1	NA	TGCAGCGTTGTCCCGGGCACAGATACGCAGTATTTT	CSVVPGTDTQYF
NA	TRBJ1-1	TRBV28	NA	TGTGCCAGCAGTTTTGGCACTGAAGCTTTCTTT	CASSFGTEAFF
NA	TRBJ2-5	TRBV12-5	NA	TGTGCTAGTGGTTTGGGAGAGGATTGGGAGCAGTACTTC	CASGLGEDWEQYF
once	TRBJ2-7	TRBV30	NA	TGTGCCTGGAGTCCCCGCCAGCTACCCTACGAGCAGTACTTC	CAWSPRQLPYEQYF
few	TRBJ1-1	TRBV6-6	NA	TGTGCCAGCAGTTATGGGGGACCGGGTGAAGCTTTCTTT	CASSYGGPGEAFF
NA	TRBJ1-5	TRBV6-5	NA	TGTGCCAGCAGTTACCTCGGGGGGCAGCCCCAGCATTTT	CASSYLGGQPQHF
NA	TRBJ2-7	TRBV7-2	NA	TGTGCCAGCAGCAGTCCGAGTCTGGAGCAGTACTTC	CASSSPSLEQYF
NA	TRBJ2-7	TRBV4-1	TRBD1	TGCGCCAGCAGCCAAAGACAGGGGGTCTACGAGCAGTACTTC	CASSQRQGVYEQYF
NA	TRBJ1-2	TRBV30	NA	TGTGCCTGGCATCCAAGCCCCTATGGCTACACCTTC	CAWHPSPYGYTF
NA	TRBJ2-5	TRBV10-3	TRBD2	TGTGCCATCAGCCCCGGGACTACCTTCCAAGAGACCCAGTACTTC	CAISPGTTFQETQYF
NA	TRBJ1-1	TRBV29-1	NA	TGCAGCGTTGTTGTAACCGGGGACACTGAAGCTTTCTTT	CSVVVTGDTEAFF
few	TRBJ2-4	TRBV11-3	NA	TGTGCCAGCAGCTCTAGCCCCTCTTCGGAGATAGCCAAAAACATTCAGTACTTC	CASSSSPSSEIAKNIQYF
NA	TRBJ1-5	TRBV30	NA	TGTGCCTGCCTTGGGGGGGCCAATCAGCCCCAGCATTTT	CACLGGANQPQHF
NA	TRBJ1-2	TRBV7-2	NA	TGTGCCAGCAGCTTAGTGTTGATGGGGAAAGGCTACACCTTC	CASSLVLMGKGYTF
NA	TRBJ2-3	TRBV7-9	NA	TGTGCCAGCAGCTTCGCGGGACAAGGCACAGATACGCAGTATTTT	CASSFAGQGTDTQYF
NA	TRBJ2-3	TRBV29-1	NA	TGCAGCGTACCGGGGCGGACAGATACGCAGTATTTT	CSVPGRTDTQYF
once	TRBJ1-1	TRBV29-1	NA	TGCAGCGCTGGTAGGGGCACTGAAGCTTTCTTT	CSAGRGTEAFF
few	TRBJ2-5	TRBV9	TRBD1	TGTGCCAGCAGCGTAGCCGGGACAGCCGGAGAGACCCAGTACTTC	CASSVAGTAGETQYF
NA	TRBJ2-1	TRBV7-9	TRBD1	TGTGCCAGCAGACCGAGGACAGGGGTCGGCAATGAGCAGTTCTTC	CASRPRTGVGNEQFF
once	TRBJ1-1	TRBV15	NA	TGTGCCACCAGCAGAGAGGGGAGGGCTGAAGCTTTCTTT	CATSREGRAEAFF
NA	TRBJ1-5	TRBV27	TRBD1	TGTGCCAGCAGTAATACAGGGGGTAATCAGCCCCAGCATTTT	CASSNTGGNQPQHF
few	TRBJ1-5	TRBV29-1	NA	TGCAGCCTCCCCCGGCCCCAGCATTTT	CSLPRPQHF
NA	TRBJ2-1	TRBV5-6	NA	TGTGCCAGCAGCCGAGCTCAGAGCTCCTACAATGAGCAGTTCTTC	CASSRAQSSYNEQFF
NA	TRBJ2-5	TRBV29-1	NA	TGCAGCGTTGATGAGCTTCCAGAGACCCAGTACTTC	CSVDELPETQYF
NA	TRBJ2-2	TRBV6-6	NA	TGTGCCAGCAGTTACTTCAACACCGGGGAGCTGTTTTTT	CASSYFNTGELFF
few	TRBJ2-7	TRBV29-1	NA	TGCAGCGCGGGGGAGAGTCACGAGCAGTACTTC	CSAGESHEQYF
NA	TRBJ1-6	TRBV30	NA	TGTGCCTGGAGTGAAAGGGGACGGCAGTATTCACCCCTCCACTTT	CAWSERGRQYSPLHF
NA	TRBJ2-7	TRBV30	NA	TGTGCCTGGGGGGACTCCAAGAGCTCCTACGAGCAGTACTTC	CAWGDSKSSYEQYF
NA	TRBJ1-1	TRBV11-1	TRBD1	TGTGCCAGCAGCACTTTTTGGACAGGGATGAACACTGAAGCTTTCTTT	CASSTFWTGMNTEAFF
NA	TRBJ2-3	TRBV6-5	TRBD2	TGTGCCAGCAGGCTTAGCGGGGGGTTCACAGATACGCAGTATTTT	CASRLSGGFTDTQYF
NA	TRBJ2-3	TRBV5-1	NA	TGCGCCAGCAGCTTTGTCGGGGAGACAGATACGCAGTATTTT	CASSFVGETDTQYF
NA	TRBJ2-5	TRBV6-5	TRBD1	TGTGCCAGCAGTTCGATGGACAGGGGGGGAGAGACCCAGTACTTC	CASSSMDRGGETQYF
NA	TRBJ2-5	TRBV6-1	NA	TGTGCCAGCAGTATACGGAGGTTCGAGACCCAGTACTTC	CASSIRRFETQYF
once	TRBJ1-2	TRBV5-4	NA	TGTGCCAGCAGCTTGGCTGCGCAGAGCTATGGCTACACCTTC	CASSLAAQSYGYTF
few	TRBJ2-7	TRBV29-1	TRBD1	TGCAGCGTTCAGGACAGGGTAGGCGAGCAGTACTTC	CSVQDRVGEQYF
NA	TRBJ1-1	TRBV29-1	NA	TGCAGCGTCGAGGGTCCCTTAAGGGAACTCACTGAAGCTTTCTTT	CSVEGPLRELTEAFF
NA	TRBJ1-2	TRBV27	TRBD1	TGTGCCAGCAGGGATACAGGGGTCGATGGCTACACCTTC	CASRDTGVDGYTF
NA	TRBJ1-2	TRBV5-1	TRBD1	TGCGCCAGCAGCCCCGGACAGGGGGCAAGATATGGCTACACCTTC	CASSPGQGARYGYTF
few	TRBJ1-1	TRBV29-1	NA	TGCTCCTTCGGGGGGAACACTGAAGCTTTCTTT	CSFGGNTEAFF
NA	TRBJ1-3	TRBV14	NA	TGTGCCAGCAGCCAAGGACTGCTAAGGGACGGTGGAAACACCATATATTTT	CASSQGLLRDGGNTIYF
few	TRBJ2-2	TRBV29-1	NA	TGCAGCGCAGCGGACACCGGGGAGCTGTTTTTT	CSAADTGELFF
NA	TRBJ2-1	TRBV14	NA	TGTGCCAGCAGCCCCAATACTAGCTTAAATGAGCAGTTCTTC	CASSPNTSLNEQFF
NA	TRBJ2-7	TRBV29-1	TRBD1	TGCAGCGTTGGGGACAGGGGACCTTCCTACGAGCAGTACTTC	CSVGDRGPSYEQYF
NA	TRBJ2-1	TRBV2	NA	TGTGCCAGCAGCCTCGGGGGGCCGAGCTCCTACAATGAGCAGTTCTTC	CASSLGGPSSYNEQFF